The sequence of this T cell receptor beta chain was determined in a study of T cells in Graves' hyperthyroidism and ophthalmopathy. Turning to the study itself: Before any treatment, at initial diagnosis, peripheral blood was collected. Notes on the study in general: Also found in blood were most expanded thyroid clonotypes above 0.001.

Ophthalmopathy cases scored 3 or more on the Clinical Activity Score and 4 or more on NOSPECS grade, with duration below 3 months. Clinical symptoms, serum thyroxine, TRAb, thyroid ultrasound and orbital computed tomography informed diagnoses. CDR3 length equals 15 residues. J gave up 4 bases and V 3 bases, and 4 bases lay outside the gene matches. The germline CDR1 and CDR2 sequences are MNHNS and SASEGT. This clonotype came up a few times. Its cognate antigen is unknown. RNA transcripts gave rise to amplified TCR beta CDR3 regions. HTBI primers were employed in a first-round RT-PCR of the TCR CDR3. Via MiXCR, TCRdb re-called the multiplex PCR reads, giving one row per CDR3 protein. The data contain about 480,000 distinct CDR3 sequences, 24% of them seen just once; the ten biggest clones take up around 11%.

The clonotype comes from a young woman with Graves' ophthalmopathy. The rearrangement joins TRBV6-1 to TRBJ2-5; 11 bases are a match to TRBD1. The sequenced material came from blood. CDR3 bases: TGTGCCAGCAGTGACGGGGGACAGGGGGGAGAGACCCAGTACTTC. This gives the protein CASSDGGQGGETQYF.